The clone carrying this T cell receptor (beta chain) was detected once. The germline V gene encodes CDR1 LNHDA and CDR2 SQIVND (reference sequence). The CDR3 covers 14 residues. The germline V and J ends were trimmed by 3 bases and 0 bases, with 8 bases remaining between them. Produced via immunoSEQ multiplex PCR; TCRdb's table is partial and in-frame only. The sample shows about 150,000 clones, 85% to 90% of them seen only once. The data derive from a study of blood T cell repertoires in COVID-19. The origin of this receptor is a woman in her 30s with acute COVID-19. J is TRBJ1-1 and V is TRBV19; D gene uncertain. Sample: PBMCs or T cells enriched from blood (not recorded which). The CDR3 reads CASSIGVMNTEAFF. CDR3 DNA sequence: TGTGCCAGTAGTATCGGTGTTATGAACACTGAAGCTTTCTTT.